This section outlines one T cell receptor (beta chain) sequence together with its context. What it binds is not known. This sample was included in a study of cytomegalovirus exposure and HLA in healthy donors. The CDR3 is 16 amino acids. Germline values: CDR1 LGHNA, CDR2 YSLEER. Between the trimmed V and J ends, which lost 1 base and 1 base, there was a span of 8 bases. PCR used 60 Vbeta primers and 13 Jbeta primers. Data came from immunoSEQ multiplex PCR; TCRdb stores just in-frame clones and leaves some out. This sample has 80,000 to 130,000 clones, with around 83% found just once. Study results and caveats: The records held CMV serostatus as the only immune exposure information.

The V gene is TRBV4-3, the J gene TRBJ2-6; TRBD1 might be the D (5 bases). This receptor was obtained from a woman aged 18-29 years in good health and CMV-seronegative. Sequencing was done on a sample of PBMCs. DNA for the CDR3: TGCGCCAGCAGCCAAGCATCAGGGTCTGGGGCCAACGTCCTGACTTTC. This encodes CASSQASGSGANVLTF.